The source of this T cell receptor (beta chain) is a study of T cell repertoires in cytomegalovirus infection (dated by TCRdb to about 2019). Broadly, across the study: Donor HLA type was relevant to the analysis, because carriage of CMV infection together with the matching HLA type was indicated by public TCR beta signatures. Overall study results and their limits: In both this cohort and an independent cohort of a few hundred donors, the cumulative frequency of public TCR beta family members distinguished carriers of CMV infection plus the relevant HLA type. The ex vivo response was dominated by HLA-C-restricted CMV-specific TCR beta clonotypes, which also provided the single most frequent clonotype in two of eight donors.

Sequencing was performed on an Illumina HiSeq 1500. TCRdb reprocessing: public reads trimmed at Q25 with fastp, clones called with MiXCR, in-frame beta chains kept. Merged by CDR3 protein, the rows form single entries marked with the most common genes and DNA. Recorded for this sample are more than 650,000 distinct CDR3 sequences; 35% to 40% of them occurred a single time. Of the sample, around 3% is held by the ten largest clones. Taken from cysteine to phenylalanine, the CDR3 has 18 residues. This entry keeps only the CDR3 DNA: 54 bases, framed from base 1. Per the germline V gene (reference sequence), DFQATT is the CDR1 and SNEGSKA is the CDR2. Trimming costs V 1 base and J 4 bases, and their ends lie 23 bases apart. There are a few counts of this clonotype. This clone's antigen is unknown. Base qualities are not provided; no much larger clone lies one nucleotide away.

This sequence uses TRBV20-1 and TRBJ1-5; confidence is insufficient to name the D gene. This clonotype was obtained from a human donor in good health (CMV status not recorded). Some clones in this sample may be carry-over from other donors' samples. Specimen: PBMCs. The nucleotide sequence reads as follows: TGCAGTGCTAGAGGACCCACAGAACCCCAATACCGGAATCAGCCCCAGCATTTT. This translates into CSARGPTEPQYRNQPQHF.